This T cell receptor (beta chain) was documented in a study of metastatic and nonmetastatic thyroid tumors. This clone was observed many times. No patient had received any treatment before thyroid surgery. Germline V CDR1 and CDR2: SGHTA, FQGNSA. This CDR3 region has 14 residues. Trimming cost V 5 bases and J 6 bases; bases outside gene matches: 9. With MiXCR, TCRdb reprocessed the PCR reads. The sample holds approximately 15,000 clones; roughly 20% are singletons and the top ten take approximately 12%. The chain uses TRBV7-2 and TRBJ1-1, with 7 bases identical to TRBD1. The specimen sequenced was blood. This sequence originates from a female donor with papillary thyroid cancer or a benign thyroid nodule (not recorded which). Some clones in this sample may be carry-over from other donors' samples. This chain's CDR3 is CASSADREVPEAFF. DNA for the CDR3: TGTGCCAGCAGCGCAGACAGGGAAGTCCCTGAAGCTTTCTTT.